The clone carrying this T cell receptor (beta chain) was seen ten or more times. Its antigen is currently unknown. This record comes from a study of T cells in Graves' hyperthyroidism and ophthalmopathy. Points from the study as a whole: Peripheral blood also featured most of the thyroid clonotypes expanded above 0.001.

Amplification of TCR beta CDR3 regions used RNA as the template. Initially, a first-round RT-PCR of the TCR CDR3 employed the HTBI primer set. One entry per CDR3 protein, called by TCRdb with MiXCR from the multiplex PCR reads. Among about 400,000 distinct CDR3 sequences listed, approximately 14% were seen once. V was trimmed by 1 base and J by 0 bases, leaving 11 bases between them. This CDR3 region has 16 residues. Looked up from germline, CDR1 is SGHRS and CDR2 is YFSETQ. Sequenced material: blood. The clonotype originates from a man aged 18 to 29 with Graves' ophthalmopathy. The V and J genes are TRBV5-1 and TRBJ2-1; D is undetermined. CDR3 loop: CASSLRLESSYNEQFF. In DNA, the CDR3 is TGCGCCAGCAGCTTGCGATTGGAAAGCTCCTACAATGAGCAGTTCTTC.